Below, one TCR beta chain is given with its context. No antigen is known for it. This specimen belongs to a study of T cells in Graves' hyperthyroidism and ophthalmopathy. Turning to the study itself: Peripheral blood was collected at initial diagnosis, before any treatment.

The V segment lost 5 bases and the J segment 7 bases; nucleotides outside the gene matches: 14. The germline gives CDR1 DFQATT, CDR2 SNEGSKA (reference sequence). The length of the CDR3 is 16 residues. A Clinical Activity Score of at least 3, a NOSPECS grade of at least 4 and a duration under 3 months were recorded in the ophthalmopathy patients. Findings and limits, study-wide: Model predictions of ophthalmopathy came a median about six months before onset. Peripheral blood also featured most of the thyroid clonotypes expanded above 0.001.

Authors of the study amplified TCR beta CDR3 regions from RNA transcripts. First-round RT-PCR of the TCR CDR3 relied on the HTBI primer set. Using its own MiXCR run on the multiplex PCR reads, TCRdb lists one record per CDR3 protein. The sample includes a few hundred thousand distinct CDR3 sequences, over 15% of them seen just once. The receptor was derived from an older woman with Graves' ophthalmopathy. The sequencing input was blood. The genes are TRBV20-1 and TRBJ2-3; 11 nucleotides line up with TRBD2. The CDR3 protein is CSAWATGTSGFNTQYF. The CDR3 DNA is TGCAGTGCTTGGGCTACCGGGACTAGCGGTTTTAATACGCAGTATTTT.